These 4 T cell receptor beta chains came from one sample sequenced in a study of blood T cells in healthy people across ages. A second PCR of about 7 to 12 cycles used a sample-barcoded 5' primer and a J-beta primer mix. TCRdb reprocessed the 5' RACE reads with MiXCR, giving one entry per CDR3 protein. The table includes about 800,000 distinct CDR3 sequences, about 25% detected once. The same sample was also studied in work on T cells of mothers and their children.

The sample was blood. The receptors were sampled from a boy aged 5-17 years in good health.

J is TRBJ2-5 and V is TRBV18, with 8 nucleotides matching TRBD1. The CDR3 runs 16 residues. CDR1 is KGHSH, CDR2 LQKENI, per germline. V was pared by 3 bases and J by 2 bases, with 8 bases of the junction left unmatched. The CDR3 loop is CASSPQKGQGQETQYF. The CDR3 DNA reads as TGTGCCAGCTCACCTCAAAAAGGACAGGGACAAGAGACCCAGTACTTC. Using reference TRBV18 and TRBJ2-5 for the parts outside the CDR3, the full variable domain is NAGVMQNPRHLVRRRGQEARLRCSPMKGHSHVYWYRQLPEEGLKFMVYLQKENIIDESGMPKERFSAEFPKEGPSILRIQQVVRGDSAAYFCASSPQKGQGQETQYFGPGTRLLVL.

The gene calls are TRBV3-1 and TRBJ2-5; no firm D call. The V end lost 1 base, the J end lost 5 bases, and 14 bases lay between the germline ends. This CDR3 comprises 15 residues. Germline CDR1 and CDR2: LGHDT and YNNKEL (reference sequence). The DNA of the CDR3 is TGTGCCAGCAGCCAAGGTAGAGCCCATCAGGAGACCCAGTACTTC. Its translation is CASSQGRAHQETQYF.

V gene TRBV28 combines with J gene TRBJ1-4; D uncertain. V was clipped by 7 bases and J by 3 bases, with 9 bases between them. This CDR3 comprises 13 residues. Germline values: CDR1 MDHEN, CDR2 SYDVKM. CDR3 loop: CASNSQPNEKLFF. In nucleotides, the CDR3 is TGTGCCAGCAACTCACAGCCTAATGAAAAACTGTTTTTT.

This clonotype was detected only a few times. The V call is TRBV24-1, the J call TRBJ1-6; D gene uncertain. This CDR3 has 14 amino acids. Trimming took 5 bases from V and 7 from J, leaving 11 bases between them. In germline, CDR1 is KGHDR, CDR2 SFDVKD. This CDR3 reads CATSAKGLNSPLHF. DNA for the CDR3: TGTGCCACCAGTGCGAAGGGCCTCAATTCACCCCTCCACTTT.